A single count supports the clone carrying this TCR beta chain. As originally analysed: Amplification of reference gene primers was used by the study to estimate nucleated cell counts. This table comes from immunoSEQ multiplex PCR, and its TCRdb copy is limited to in-frame clones, with some not included. For V, J and clone size, that table is used; D and trimming come from the DNA. This table holds about 410,000 clones, less than 95% found once. V dropped 2 bases and J dropped 9 bases, with 8 bases sitting between them. CDR3 size: 12 residues. This specimen comes from a study of blood T cell repertoires in COVID-19. About the research overall: From the United States, Italy and Spain came samples of acute and convalescent COVID-19.

Donors in Cohort 3 who had recovered were those with two negative PCRs, healthcare professional clearance, or resolution of their symptoms. The rearrangement joins TRBV12-3 or TRBV12-4 to TRBJ1-5; D may be TRBD1 (5 bases). The sequenced sample was PBMCs or T cells enriched from blood (not recorded which). The source of this sequence is a man between 18 and 29 years old who had recovered from COVID-19. The CDR3 reads CASSLRGMPQHF. The DNA of the CDR3 is TGTGCCAGCAGTTTAAGGGGAATGCCCCAGCATTTT.